The 20 T cell receptor beta chains in this list originate from one sample, sequenced in a study of monozygotic twins with inflammatory bowel disease. TCRdb reprocessed the 5' RACE reads and keeps a single row for each CDR3 protein, giving no DNA. Its clone listing holds about 99,000 distinct CDR3 sequences. The sample was blood. Receptors were obtained from a human donor with ulcerative colitis or Crohn's disease, or a healthy co-twin of an affected twin (not recorded which).

The rearrangement uses TRBV7-2 and TRBJ1-2. The CDR3 is 14 amino acids. Germline CDR1 reads SGHTA; CDR2 reads FQGNSA. The CDR3 loop reads CASSLTRANYGYTF.

V is TRBV10-3 and J is TRBJ2-4; TCRdb names TRBD2, which stays unverified in the absence of DNA. Germline V gene lookup returns CDR1 ENHRY and CDR2 SYGVKD. This CDR3 is 14 amino acids long. CDR3 in amino acids: CAISAGSGSNIQYF.

The gene calls are TRBV5-1 and TRBJ2-1; no DNA is available, so the TRBD1 call from TCRdb remains unchecked. The length of the CDR3 is 15 residues. Looked up from germline, CDR1 is SGHRS and CDR2 is YFSETQ. Here the CDR3 reads CASKVSGTRGDEQFF.

The gene calls are TRBV5-1 and TRBJ2-3. Germline CDR1 is SGHRS and CDR2 is YFSETQ. This CDR3 is 14 amino acids long. CDR3 region: CASSFRKSTDTQYF.

The chain combines TRBV12-3 or TRBV12-4 with TRBJ2-3; TCRdb gives TRBD2 as the D gene, but with no DNA this cannot be confirmed. The CDR3 has 19 residues. CDR3 sequence reads: CASSLYPEKTSGDTDTQYF.

The chain links TRBV27 to TRBJ2-1; TCRdb gives TRBD1 as the D gene, but with no DNA this cannot be confirmed. This CDR3 contains 14 residues. Germline CDR1 is MNHEY and CDR2 is SMNVEV (reference sequence). The CDR3 here is CASSLSGVGAAWFF.

V usage is TRBV19 and J usage is TRBJ2-2; TCRdb gives TRBD1 as the D gene, but with no DNA this cannot be confirmed. CDR3 size: 13 residues. Germline values: CDR1 LNHDA, CDR2 SQIVND (reference sequence). CDR3 region: CASNSPAAGELFF.

The chain links TRBV13 to TRBJ2-3; TCRdb selects TRBD1, and the lack of DNA leaves this call unchecked. CDR1 is PRHDT, CDR2 FYEKMQ, per germline (reference sequence). This CDR3 spans 16 amino acids. CDR3 in amino acids: CASSLGKGWNSDTQYF.

The rearrangement joins TRBV24-1 to TRBJ2-2. The CDR3 sequence is 12 residues long. Germline V gene lookup returns CDR1 KGHDR and CDR2 SFDVKD. CDR3 residues: CATSRYTGELFF.

The chain employs TRBV7-2 and TRBJ2-3. The CDR3 totals 14 residues. Germline V lookup: CDR1 SGHTA, CDR2 FQGNSA. The CDR3 loop is CASSLGMATDTQYF.

The chain is built from TRBV11-2 and TRBJ2-3; as DNA is missing, the TRBD1 call by TCRdb cannot be tested. This CDR3 is built from 20 residues. Germline assignment: CDR1 SGHAT and CDR2 FQNNGV. CDR3 amino acids: CASSSGPVFRDRGDRDTQYF.

This chain connects TRBV5-1 to TRBJ2-7; the D gene TCRdb calls, TRBD1, cannot be checked with no DNA. The CDR3 covers 12 residues. Germline-derived CDR1 and CDR2 are SGHRS and YFSETQ. The CDR3 is CASSQDRGGQYF.

V usage is TRBV18 and J usage is TRBJ1-1. Germline V gene sequence: CDR1 KGHSH, CDR2 LQKENI. The CDR3 has 16 residues. CDR3 amino acids: CASSPTLGELNTEAFF.

This chain connects TRBV11-2 to TRBJ2-5; TCRdb designates TRBD1, a call that cannot be tested without DNA. The CDR3 covers 18 residues. From germline, CDR1 is SGHAT and CDR2 FQNNGV. The CDR3 protein is CASSSRSGPVTGAETQYF.

The chain combines TRBV7-2 with TRBJ2-7. Germline V gene data show CDR1 as SGHTA and CDR2 as FQGNSA. The CDR3 totals 11 residues. CDR3 in amino acids: CASSSAYEQYF.

V and J are TRBV7-8 and TRBJ2-7. The CDR3 is 14 amino acids. Looked up from germline, CDR1 is SGHVS and CDR2 is FQNEAQ. The CDR3 spells CASSQRQSSYEQYF.

The chain joins TRBV6-1 to TRBJ2-2; the D call of TRBD1 rests on TCRdb alone, since no DNA is present to check it. CDR3 size: 15 residues. Germline loops: CDR1 MNHNS, CDR2 SASEGT. Here the CDR3 reads CASRGRDSNTGELFF.

This rearrangement joins TRBV5-1 to TRBJ1-2; TCRdb outputs TRBD1, but without DNA this stays unchecked. CDR1 is SGHRS and CDR2 is YFSETQ in the germline V gene. This CDR3 spans 14 amino acids. The CDR3 sequence: CASSFGATNYGYTF.

This sequence joins TRBV7-6 and TRBJ2-7. This CDR3 comprises 15 residues. Germline values: CDR1 SGHVS, CDR2 FNYEAQ. The chain's CDR3 is CASSAVRAHPHEQYF.

The chain recombines TRBV5-6 with TRBJ1-4; TCRdb names TRBD1, which stays unverified in the absence of DNA. Germline V gene lookup returns CDR1 SGHDT and CDR2 YYEEEE. The CDR3 is made up of 12 amino acids. CDR3 residues: CASSPGWGKLFF. The full variable domain, completed using reference TRBV5-6 and TRBJ1-4, is DAGVTQSPTHLIKTRGQQVTLRCSPKSGHDTVSWYQQALGQGPQFIFQYYEEEERQRGNFPDRFSGHQFPNYSSELNVNALLLGDSALYLCASSPGWGKLFFGSGTQLSVL.